Below, 20 T cell receptor beta chains from the same sample are listed, as sequenced in a study of shared clonotypes between healthy human individuals (dated by TCRdb to the early 2020s). The method behind the library was the immunoSEQ multiplex PCR assay. The source is immuneACCESS, and TCRdb retained only in-frame sequences with V and J called. Part of the clones is not carried over; for the studies checked, unresolved V genes explain less than half of this, and the remainder is unexplained. The sample profile shows about 2.3 million clones; just under 95% of them were found once. Approximately 0.41% of the sample rests with the top ten. The sequencing input was naive CD4+ T cells from PBMCs. The sample's cell subset or site label is to be understood as: CD45RA+ positively selected. Every receptor here comes from a man younger than 35 in good health. Some clones in this sample may be carry-over from other donors' samples.

The rearrangement uses TRBV4-3 and TRBJ2-7, with D unclear. The CDR3 has 13 residues. With 0 bases removed from V and 2 bases from J, the gap between germline ends came to 5 bases. Germline CDR1 reads LGHNA; CDR2 reads YSLEER. CDR3 nucleotide sequence: TGCGCCAGCAGCCAAGATATCCCCTACGAGCAGTACTTC. Translating it yields CASSQDIPYEQYF.

J is TRBJ1-2 and V is TRBV19; weak D call: TRBD1 (5 bases). CDR3 length: 12 amino acids. CDR1 and CDR2 from the germline V gene are LNHDA and SQIVND (reference sequence). V lost 5 bases and J lost 8, with 12 bases in between. The CDR3 DNA follows: TGTGCCAGTAGTCCACGACAGCGCGGCTACACCTTC. Its protein is CASSPRQRGYTF.

V gene TRBV4-3 combines with J gene TRBJ1-2; TRBD1 might be the D (6 bases). The germline V gene has CDR1 LGHNA and CDR2 YSLEER. V was clipped by 4 bases and J by 6 bases, with 21 bases between them. The CDR3 sequence is 16 residues long. The CDR3 DNA follows: TGCGCCAGCAGCCGAACGGTCTACGACAGGTGGAATGGCTACACCTTC. It translates to CASSRTVYDRWNGYTF.

V is TRBV7-3 and J is TRBJ2-4; unclear D gene. The V gene lost 6 bases and the J gene lost 2 bases, with 14 bases spanning the gap. The CDR3 runs to 15 residues. Germline V gene data show CDR1 as SGHTA and CDR2 as FQGTGA. The CDR3 nucleotides are TGTGCCAGCAGTGTTACCGCGTTCACCAAAAACATTCAGTACTTC. It is translated as CASSVTAFTKNIQYF. The full variable domain, in which reference TRBV7-3 and TRBJ2-4 provide the parts outside the CDR3, is GAGVSQTPSNKVTEKGKYVELRCDPISGHTALYWYRQSLGQGPEFLIYFQGTGAADDSGLPNDRFFAVRPEGSVSTLKIQRTERGDSAVYLCASSVTAFTKNIQYFGAGTRLSVL.

The CDR3, as DNA: TGTGCCAGCAGCCAGGCCCAAGTCCCGAACCCATCTAGCTACACCTTC. Translating gives CASSQAQVPNPSSYTF. This sequence joins TRBV14 and TRBJ1-2, with D hard to call. The CDR3 is made up of 16 amino acids. Germline V lookup: CDR1 SGHDN, CDR2 FVKESK. V dropped 3 bases and J dropped 9 bases, with 23 bases sitting between them.

This CDR3 is CASSFRRVTGLEQFF. The CDR3 bases are TGTGCCAGCAGCTTCCGCCGGGTAACGGGATTGGAGCAGTTCTTC. V usage is TRBV5-4 and J usage is TRBJ2-1; tentative D call: TRBD2 (5 bases). The CDR3 spans 15 residues. The V gene lost 2 bases and the J gene lost 10 bases, with 19 bases spanning the gap. Germline-derived CDR1 and CDR2 are SGHNT and YYREEE (reference sequence).

The genes are TRBV5-1 and TRBJ1-1; D unclear. Germline lookup yields CDR1 SGHRS and CDR2 YFSETQ. Trimming removed 0 bases at V and 7 bases at J, with 10 bases between. This CDR3 has 13 residues. CDR3 sequence reads: CASSLVPGNEAFF. Here the CDR3 DNA reads TGCGCCAGCAGCTTGGTCCCGGGGAATGAAGCTTTCTTT.

The V call is TRBV10-3, the J call TRBJ1-1, with TRBD1 matching 8 bases. This CDR3 has 14 residues. V trimming: 6 bases; J trimming: 1 base; junction bases outside the gene matches: 4. Germline CDR1 and CDR2: ENHRY and SYGVKD. CDR3 residues: CAISDRGWNTEAFF. CDR3 nucleotides: TGTGCCATCAGCGACAGGGGCTGGAACACTGAAGCTTTCTTT.

V and J are TRBV5-4 and TRBJ2-3, with a possible D match to TRBD1 (6 bases). Between the trimmed V and J ends, which lost 9 bases and 0 bases, there was a span of 17 bases. Germline CDR1 SGHNT, CDR2 YYREEE (reference sequence). CDR3 size: 15 residues. In DNA, the CDR3 is TGTGCCACCACCAGGGGAACAGGCAGCACAGATACGCAGTATTTT. It encodes CATTRGTGSTDTQYF.

In regard to this clone: Additional DNA sequences in this sample encode the identical CDR3. The chain has TRBV28 and TRBJ2-5, with a possible D match to TRBD1 (8 bases). The V end was cut by 2 bases, the J end by 5 bases, with 12 bases between. The germline V gene encodes CDR1 MDHEN and CDR2 SYDVKM. The CDR3 runs 14 residues. This CDR3 reads CASSLIQGGETQYF. The CDR3 coding sequence is TGTGCCAGCAGTTTAATACAGGGGGGGGAGACCCAGTACTTC.

CDR3 DNA sequence: TGTGCCAGCAGCTTAGTCGACAGTCCCAGAGCTAACTATGGCTACACCTTC. The encoded protein is CASSLVDSPRANYGYTF. The chain joins TRBV7-2 to TRBJ1-2, with D maybe TRBD1 (5 bases). Trimming stripped 1 base from V and 0 bases from J, with 15 bases between. The germline V gene encodes CDR1 SGHTA and CDR2 FQGNSA. The CDR3 is 17 residues long.

The CDR3 DNA follows: TGTGCCAGCAGCGAACGGGGGGCGCAGGTAAATGAGCAGTTCTTC. Encoded protein: CASSERGAQVNEQFF. The chain uses TRBV9 and TRBJ2-1; tentative D call: TRBD2 (7 bases). V lost 3 bases and J lost 7, with 17 bases in between. The CDR3 contains 15 residues. Germline lookup yields CDR1 SGDLS and CDR2 YYNGEE. Looking up the rest from reference TRBV9 and TRBJ2-1 gives the full variable domain: DSGVTQTPKHLITATGQRVTLRCSPRSGDLSVYWYQQSLDQGLQFLIQYYNGEERAKGNILERFSAQQFPDLHSELNLSSLELGDSALYFCASSERGAQVNEQFFGPGTRLTVL.

The rearrangement links TRBV28 to TRBJ2-7, with 8 bases identical to TRBD1. The CDR3 has 15 residues. Germline loops: CDR1 MDHEN, CDR2 SYDVKM. J was trimmed by 3 bases and V by 3 bases; bases with no gene match: 7. CDR3 in DNA: TGTGCCAGCAGTTTTAGGGCAGGGGGCGGCTACGAGCAGTACTTC. Its translation: CASSFRAGGGYEQYF.

The chain has TRBV5-6 and TRBJ2-2, with D tentatively TRBD1 or TRBD2 (5 bases each). Germline V gene data show CDR1 as SGHDT and CDR2 as YYEEEE. This CDR3 is 16 amino acids long. V lost 2 bases, J lost 1 base, and 12 bases lay in between. The CDR3 protein is CASSFSGTVNTGELFF. The DNA of the CDR3 is TGTGCCAGCAGCTTTAGTGGGACGGTGAACACCGGGGAGCTGTTTTTT.

The rearrangement joins TRBV5-1 to TRBJ1-3; the D is unclear. CDR3 length: 13 amino acids. V was shortened by 4 bases and J by 0 bases, with 5 bases between the two germline ends. Germline loops: CDR1 SGHRS, CDR2 YFSETQ. In DNA form, the CDR3 reads TGCGCCAGCAGCCGTCTCTCTGGAAACACCATATATTTT. It codes for CASSRLSGNTIYF.

This rearrangement joins TRBV28 to TRBJ2-5, with D hard to call. CDR3 length: 11 amino acids. V gave up 7 bases and J gave up 11 bases, with 14 bases separating them. The germline CDR1 and CDR2 sequences are MDHEN and SYDVKM. The CDR3 loop reads CASTIPVGQYF. CDR3 DNA: TGTGCCAGCACTATCCCCGTCGGGCAGTACTTC.

The chain uses TRBV13 and TRBJ2-5, with 7 bases matching TRBD2. This CDR3 region has 14 residues. Germline loops: CDR1 PRHDT, CDR2 FYEKMQ (reference sequence). With V trimmed by 4 bases and J by 4 bases, 6 bases remained unmatched. CDR3 DNA: TGTGCCAGCAGCTCGCGGGAGCCCTCAGAGACCCAGTACTTC. It is translated as CASSSREPSETQYF.

The chain carries TRBV7-9 and TRBJ2-3, with D maybe TRBD2 (5 bases). Germline CDR1 reads SEHNR; CDR2 reads FQNEAQ (reference sequence). The V end lost 5 bases, the J end lost 0 bases, and 15 bases lay between the germline ends. There are 16 residues in the CDR3. CDR3 sequence reads: CASSPFRGPSTDTQYF. The CDR3 DNA reads TGTGCCAGCAGCCCATTCCGGGGTCCGAGCACAGATACGCAGTATTTT. Supplemented by reference TRBV7-9 and TRBJ2-3, the full variable domain reads DTGVSQNPRHKITKRGQNVTFRCDPISEHNRLYWYRQTLGQGPEFLTYFQNEAQLEKSRLLSDRFSAERPKGSFSTLEIQRTEQGDSAMYLCASSPFRGPSTDTQYFGPGTRLTVL.

Regarding this clone: The same CDR3 arises from other DNA sequences in this sample as well. This chain links TRBV4-3 with TRBJ2-1, with TRBD2 matching 7 bases. Losses at the gene ends were 0 bases for V and 4 bases for J; bases not matched to a gene: 3. Germline assignment: CDR1 LGHNA and CDR2 YSLEER. The CDR3 extends over 15 amino acids. The CDR3 here is CASSQERREYNEQFF. The CDR3 coding sequence is TGCGCCAGCAGCCAAGAGAGGCGGGAGTACAATGAGCAGTTCTTC.

This sequence joins TRBV4-1 and TRBJ2-5; D uncertain. Germline loops: CDR1 MGHRA, CDR2 YSYEKL. Trimming removed 1 base at V and 5 bases at J, with 17 bases between. CDR3 length equals 16 residues. The CDR3 reads CASSQGSAEWMETQYF. The DNA of the CDR3 is TGCGCCAGCAGCCAAGGTTCGGCGGAGTGGATGGAGACCCAGTACTTC.